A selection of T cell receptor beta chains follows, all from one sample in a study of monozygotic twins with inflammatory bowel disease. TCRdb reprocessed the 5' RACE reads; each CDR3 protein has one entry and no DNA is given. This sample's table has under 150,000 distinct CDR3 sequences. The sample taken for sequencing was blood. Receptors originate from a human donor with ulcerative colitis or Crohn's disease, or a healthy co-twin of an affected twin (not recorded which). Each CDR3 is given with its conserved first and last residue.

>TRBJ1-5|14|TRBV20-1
CSARDPGPDQPQHF
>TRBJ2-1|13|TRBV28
CALAGGAENEQFF
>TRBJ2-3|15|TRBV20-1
CSAPTSGGAKDTQYF
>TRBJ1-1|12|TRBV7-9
CASSQRNTEAFF
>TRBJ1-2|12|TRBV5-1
CASSLDYYGYTF
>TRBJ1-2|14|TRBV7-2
CASSWRTANYGYTF
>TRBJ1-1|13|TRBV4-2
CASSQDVVGRAFF
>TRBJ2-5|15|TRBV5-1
CASSSESEGRETQYF
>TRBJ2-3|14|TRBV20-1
CSAPDSGVTDTQYF
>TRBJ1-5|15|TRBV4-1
CASSQVPQGNQPQHF
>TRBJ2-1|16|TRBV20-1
CSAGEDSSPMTDEQFF
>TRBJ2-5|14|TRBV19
CASSGWTDQETQYF
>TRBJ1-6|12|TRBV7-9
CASSGQNSPLHF
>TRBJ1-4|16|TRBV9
CASSLNPRGPAEKLFF
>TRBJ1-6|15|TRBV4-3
CASSHGTRGSSPLHF
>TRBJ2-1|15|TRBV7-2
CASSSQRGGYNEQFF
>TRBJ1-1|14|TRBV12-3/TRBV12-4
CASRRLQGNTEAFF
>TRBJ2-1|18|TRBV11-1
CASRSPWTGTSADNEQFF
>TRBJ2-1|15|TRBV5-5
CASSVRLSSYNEQFF
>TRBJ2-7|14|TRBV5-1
CASRWTGNAYEQYF
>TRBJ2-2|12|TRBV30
CAWSTQTGELFF
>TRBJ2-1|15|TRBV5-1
CASSPGQGPNNEQFF
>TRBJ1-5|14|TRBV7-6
CASSLGPGDQPQHF
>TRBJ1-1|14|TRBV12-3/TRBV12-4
CASSLRRDRTEAFF
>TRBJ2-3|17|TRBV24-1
CATSDNGPSSMLDTQYF
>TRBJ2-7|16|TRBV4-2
CASSQHKGTGEYEQYF
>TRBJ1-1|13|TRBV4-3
CASSQKVGDRAFF
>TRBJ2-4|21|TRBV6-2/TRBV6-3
CASSPIQELWTTRIAKNIQYF
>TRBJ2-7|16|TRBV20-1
CSARVLDRGRLDEQYF
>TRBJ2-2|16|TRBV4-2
CASSQPATENTGELFF
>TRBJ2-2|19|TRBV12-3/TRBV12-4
CASSDLKPGQGAYTGELFF
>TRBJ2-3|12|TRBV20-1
CSAQRGADTQYF
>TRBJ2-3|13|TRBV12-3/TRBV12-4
CASSPNWTDTQYF